These T cell receptor beta chains were read from a single sample in a study of T cell repertoires in cytomegalovirus infection. Antigens for these TCRs are unknown. Using its own MiXCR run on the reads, TCRdb lists one record per CDR3 protein. This table has some 560,000 distinct CDR3 sequences, 35% to 50% appearing once. The sample consisted of cultured PBMCs, taken from culture after CMV antigen stimulation. Receptors originate from a human donor in good health (CMV status not recorded). Some clones in this sample may be carry-over from other donors' samples. Each CDR3 is given with its conserved first and last residue. D genes are given only for firm matches. Size tells how often a clone was seen (once, few, many) or the class of an expanded clone, and some rows leave it out.

J: TRBJ2-7; D: -; size: few; V: TRBV7-6; DNA: TGTGCCAGCAGCGAAGAGGTCGGTTGGCGGACTGCCGGGTACGAGCAGTACTTC; CDR3: CASSEEVGWRTAGYEQYF
J: TRBJ1-4; D: -; size: once; V: TRBV19; DNA: TGTGCCAGTAACACCTTTAATGAAAAACTGTTTTTT; CDR3: CASNTFNEKLFF
J: TRBJ2-3; D: TRBD1; size: -; V: TRBV5-4; DNA: TGTGCCAGCAGCGAAAGCCCGGGACAGGGGCCAGATACGCAGTATTTT; CDR3: CASSESPGQGPDTQYF
J: TRBJ1-5; D: -; size: -; V: TRBV6-2/TRBV6-3; DNA: TGTGCCAGCTCCCCAGTGAGTAGCAATCAGCCCCAGCATTTT; CDR3: CASSPVSSNQPQHF
J: TRBJ2-1; D: TRBD2; size: few; V: TRBV7-2; DNA: TGTGCCAGCAGCTTGGTTAGCGGGAACAATGAGCAGTTCTTC; CDR3: CASSLVSGNNEQFF
J: TRBJ1-4; D: -; size: -; V: TRBV7-2; DNA: TGTGCCAGCAGCGCCCCCCTCGGGCTTACGGAGGGGGAAAAACTGTTTTTT; CDR3: CASSAPLGLTEGEKLFF
J: TRBJ2-7; D: -; size: -; V: TRBV6-5; DNA: TGTGCCAGCAGTTACGACAGGTATCTCTACGAGCAGTACTTC; CDR3: CASSYDRYLYEQYF
J: TRBJ2-5; D: TRBD2; size: -; V: TRBV5-1; DNA: TGCGCCAGCAGTAGCGGGTCCCCGCAAGAGACCCAGTACTTC; CDR3: CASSSGSPQETQYF
J: TRBJ1-1; D: -; size: -; V: TRBV12-3/TRBV12-4; DNA: TGTGCCAGCAGTTACAGGAGTAACACTGAAGCTTTCTTT; CDR3: CASSYRSNTEAFF
J: TRBJ2-3; D: -; size: -; V: TRBV10-3; DNA: TGTGCCATCGGACAAGCGCAGGATACGCAGTATTTT; CDR3: CAIGQAQDTQYF
J: TRBJ1-5; D: -; size: -; V: TRBV4-1; DNA: TGTGCCAGCAGCGAGGACAGCGGAGCCTGGGGTCAGCCCCAGCATTTT; CDR3: CASSEDSGAWGQPQHF
J: TRBJ1-6; D: -; size: few; V: TRBV5-6; DNA: TGTGCCAGCAGCTTGGAGATTAATAATTCACCCCTCCACTTT; CDR3: CASSLEINNSPLHF
J: TRBJ2-5; D: TRBD2; size: -; V: TRBV10-3; DNA: TGTGCCACCTCGGGGGGAGGCTTCCAAGAGACCCAGTACTTC; CDR3: CATSGGGFQETQYF
J: TRBJ2-5; D: TRBD2; size: -; V: TRBV4-3; DNA: TGCGCCAGCAGCCAAGTAGCGGGCTTCTTGGAGACCCAGTACTTC; CDR3: CASSQVAGFLETQYF
J: TRBJ2-7; D: TRBD2; size: -; V: TRBV20-1; DNA: TGCAGTGCTAGAGATCCCAGGGTAGCGGGGATCAACGAGCAGTACTTC; CDR3: CSARDPRVAGINEQYF
J: TRBJ2-2; D: -; size: -; V: TRBV11-2; DNA: TGTGCCAGCAGCCGGGACCATATCACCGGGGAGCTGTTTTTT; CDR3: CASSRDHITGELFF
J: TRBJ2-5; D: -; size: few; V: TRBV28; DNA: TGTGCCAGCAGTCCGGCGGCAGGGTTCCAAGAGACCCAGTACTTC; CDR3: CASSPAAGFQETQYF
J: TRBJ1-5; D: -; size: -; V: TRBV4-1; DNA: TGCGCCAGCAGCCAACTTCAGGTATCCAATCAGCCCCAGCATTTT; CDR3: CASSQLQVSNQPQHF
J: TRBJ2-7; D: -; size: -; V: TRBV4-1; DNA: TGTGCCAGCAGCCAGGAAAGAGCGGTGTTCTACGAGCAGTACTTC; CDR3: CASSQERAVFYEQYF
J: TRBJ2-5; D: TRBD1; size: once; V: TRBV6-1; DNA: TGTGCCAGCAGTGCGGACAGGCGAGAGACCCAGTACTTC; CDR3: CASSADRRETQYF
J: TRBJ1-4; D: -; size: once; V: TRBV29-1; DNA: TGCAGCGTACTGACGTCTGGCGAGGAAAAACTGTTTTTT; CDR3: CSVLTSGEEKLFF
J: TRBJ2-5; D: TRBD2; size: -; V: TRBV24-1; DNA: TGTGCCACCCGGCCTAGCGGGGGAGGAGGGACCCTGTACTTC; CDR3: CATRPSGGGGTLYF
J: TRBJ1-6; D: -; size: -; V: TRBV7-9; DNA: TGTGCCAGCAGCCTCGACGGATTCAATTCACCCCTCCACTTT; CDR3: CASSLDGFNSPLHF
J: TRBJ2-3; D: -; size: few; V: TRBV11-2; DNA: TGTGCCAGCAGCAACCCGGTTGGATCTAGCACAGATACGCAGTATTTT; CDR3: CASSNPVGSSTDTQYF
J: TRBJ1-5; D: -; size: -; V: TRBV29-1; DNA: TGCAGCGTTGAAGATGGAGGGGGTCAGCCCCAGCATTTT; CDR3: CSVEDGGGQPQHF
J: TRBJ1-1; D: TRBD1; size: many; V: TRBV7-2; DNA: TGTGCCAGCAGCTTAGCGACAGGGTACACTGAAGCTTTCTTT; CDR3: CASSLATGYTEAFF
J: TRBJ2-7; D: -; size: -; V: TRBV6-5; DNA: TGTGCCAGCAGACGGGGATTAGCGATGGTAGAGCAGTACTTC; CDR3: CASRRGLAMVEQYF
J: TRBJ1-1; D: TRBD1; size: many; V: TRBV19; DNA: TGTGCCAGTAGTATCCCGGAGGGGGCTGGTGAAGCTTTCTTT; CDR3: CASSIPEGAGEAFF
J: TRBJ2-7; D: -; size: few; V: TRBV12-5; DNA: TGTGCTAGTGGTTTGGTACCCTACGAGCAGTACTTC; CDR3: CASGLVPYEQYF
J: TRBJ2-7; D: TRBD2; size: -; V: TRBV19; DNA: TGTGCCAGTAGTATCGGGACTAGCGGGACCTACGAGCAGTACTTC; CDR3: CASSIGTSGTYEQYF
J: TRBJ1-5; D: -; size: -; V: TRBV7-9; DNA: TGTGCCAGCAGTGGCGCTAGCAATCAGCCCCAGCATTTT; CDR3: CASSGASNQPQHF
J: TRBJ1-1; D: -; size: -; V: TRBV12-3/TRBV12-4; DNA: TGTGCCAGCAGCCGGTGGGGGGACGCGGGGAACACTGAAGCTTTCTTT; CDR3: CASSRWGDAGNTEAFF
J: TRBJ1-2; D: TRBD1; size: few; V: TRBV2; DNA: TGTGCCAGCAGTTCAACCGGGACAGAAGGCTACACCTTC; CDR3: CASSSTGTEGYTF
J: TRBJ1-4; D: -; size: -; V: TRBV12-3/TRBV12-4; DNA: TGTGCCAGTCGTGGGCAATTGGAAAAACTGTTTTTT; CDR3: CASRGQLEKLFF
J: TRBJ1-4; D: TRBD1; size: -; V: TRBV19; DNA: TGTGCCAGTAGTCCGGGGACAGGGTTTACGGAAAAACTGTTTTTT; CDR3: CASSPGTGFTEKLFF
J: TRBJ2-1; D: -; size: -; V: TRBV7-9; DNA: TGTGCCCTAGCTAAGCGTGGTGACAATGAGCAGTTCTTC; CDR3: CALAKRGDNEQFF
J: TRBJ1-2; D: TRBD1; size: -; V: TRBV20-1; DNA: TGCAGTGCCGGTACAGGGGAAAACTATGGCTACACCTTC; CDR3: CSAGTGENYGYTF
J: TRBJ2-2; D: -; size: -; V: TRBV7-9; DNA: TGTGCCAGCGTCAACGCGGGGGCCGTTACCGGGGAGCTGTTTTTT; CDR3: CASVNAGAVTGELFF
J: TRBJ2-1; D: -; size: few; V: TRBV7-2; DNA: TGTGCCAGCAGCCCGAGCGAACTAGGTTCCATTGAGCAGTTCTTC; CDR3: CASSPSELGSIEQFF
J: TRBJ2-3; D: -; size: -; V: TRBV6-8; DNA: TGTGCCAGCACTCCGGGACGGAGCACAGATACGCAGTATTTT; CDR3: CASTPGRSTDTQYF
J: TRBJ2-7; D: -; size: few; V: TRBV7-2; DNA: TGTGCCAGCAGCTACAACTGGGGGGTGAACTACGAGCAGTACTTC; CDR3: CASSYNWGVNYEQYF
J: TRBJ1-5; D: -; size: -; V: TRBV27; DNA: TGTGCCAGCAGTGCATTAAGGGAGGCGAGGGAGAATCAGCCCCAGCATTTT; CDR3: CASSALREARENQPQHF
J: TRBJ2-5; D: TRBD2; size: -; V: TRBV6-1; DNA: TGTGCCAGCGTCGCGGGAGGGATATTGGAGACCCAGTACTTC; CDR3: CASVAGGILETQYF
J: TRBJ2-7; D: -; size: -; V: TRBV20-1; DNA: TGCAGTGCTCTTTGGGGGCGCGAGCAGTACTTC; CDR3: CSALWGREQYF
J: TRBJ2-1; D: TRBD2; size: few; V: TRBV4-2; DNA: TGTGCCAGCAGCCAAGCCCGGACTAGCGGGAGCCCTGCCCTATACAATGAGCAGTTCTTC; CDR3: CASSQARTSGSPALYNEQFF
J: TRBJ2-2; D: TRBD1; size: -; V: TRBV6-8; DNA: TGTGCCACTCGGAGAGGGGGCACCACCGGGGAGCTGTTTTTT; CDR3: CATRRGGTTGELFF